This is a list of T cell receptor beta chains from one sample in a study of blood T cell repertoires in COVID-19. Sequencing used immunoSEQ multiplex PCR; TCRdb keeps in-frame clones, though not all of them. The sample carries about 54,000 clones, over 75% recorded once. Sequenced input: peripheral blood. Receptors originate from a man aged 35-49 years with active COVID-19. Both conserved end residues are part of each CDR3. Each record gives: clone size, J gene, D gene, CDR3 length, V gene, CDR3 DNA, CDR3 protein. D genes are given only for firm matches. Clone size is given for some rows only: seen once, a few or many times, or a class if the clone is expanded.

.,TRBJ1-6,.,15,TRBV14,TGTGCCAGCAGCCAAGTTCGGGGGGCCAGGTCACCCCTCCACTTT,CASSQVRGARSPLHF
.,TRBJ2-7,.,14,TRBV28,TGTGCCAGCAACGAGGCAGGGGAGAACTACGAGCAGTACTTC,CASNEAGENYEQYF
.,TRBJ2-2,TRBD2,18,TRBV2,TGTGCCAGCAGTGTCCGGACTAGCGGGATCAGGGGCACCGGGGAGCTGTTTTTT,CASSVRTSGIRGTGELFF
.,TRBJ1-6,.,13,TRBV30,TGTGCCTGGAGTGTAAGAGGGATATCACCCCTCCACTTT,CAWSVRGISPLHF
.,TRBJ2-2,.,14,TRBV5-1,TGCGCCAGCAGCTTGCTTGCGGGAACCGGGGAGCTGTTTTTT,CASSLLAGTGELFF
once,TRBJ1-2,.,15,TRBV2,TGTGCCGACAGCAGTGAAGGGCAGGCAGGGTATGGCTACACCTTC,CADSSEGQAGYGYTF
.,TRBJ2-2,.,16,TRBV5-5,TGTGCCAGCAGCTCCTTAAGACAGGGAGGCACCGGGGAGCTGTTTTTT,CASSSLRQGGTGELFF
.,TRBJ1-1,TRBD1,13,TRBV7-9,TGTGCCAGCAGCCCGGACAGGGGCCCTGAAGCTTTCTTT,CASSPDRGPEAFF
.,TRBJ2-2,TRBD2,15,TRBV28,TGTGCCAGCATGGCCCATAGCGGGAGTGCCGGGGAGCTGTTTTTT,CASMAHSGSAGELFF
.,TRBJ2-7,.,13,TRBV30,TGTGCCTGGAGTGTACAAAACGGGAACGAGCAGTACTTC,CAWSVQNGNEQYF
.,TRBJ2-7,.,13,TRBV6-1,TGTGCCAGCAGTGAAGGGCAGACCTACGAGCAGTACTTC,CASSEGQTYEQYF
.,TRBJ1-2,TRBD1,12,TRBV3-1/TRBV3-2,TGTGCCAGCAGCCTCCGGGACAGGGGCTACACCTTC,CASSLRDRGYTF
.,TRBJ2-7,TRBD1,17,TRBV28,TGTGCCAGCAGTTTATCACGCAGGCAGGGGGCAACCTACGAGCAGTACTTC,CASSLSRRQGATYEQYF
.,TRBJ2-7,TRBD1,16,TRBV19,TGTGCCAGTAGTATGCTCCCGGGACAGGGGGCGCGGGAGCAGTACTTC,CASSMLPGQGAREQYF
.,TRBJ2-3,TRBD2,18,TRBV6-2/TRBV6-3,TGTGCCAGCAGTTCCTACTTGCGGGGGTTCACCCGCACAGATACGCAGTATTTT,CASSSYLRGFTRTDTQYF
.,TRBJ1-5,TRBD1,17,TRBV6-1,TGTGCCAGCAGTGAAGGGGGGGCAGGGGGCACGGGGCAGCCCCAGCATTTT,CASSEGGAGGTGQPQHF
.,TRBJ2-2,TRBD2,17,TRBV7-3,TGTGCCAGCAGCTCAAACAATGGACTAGCCGGCGCCGGGGAGCTGTTTTTT,CASSSNNGLAGAGELFF
.,TRBJ2-3,.,14,TRBV3-1/TRBV3-2,TGTGCCAGCTCCGGGAATGGTAGGACAGATACGCAGTATTTT,CASSGNGRTDTQYF
.,TRBJ2-5,TRBD2,14,TRBV20-1,TGCAGTGCTAGTCGGGCGGGAGGGGAGGAGACCCAGTACTTC,CSASRAGGEETQYF
.,TRBJ1-2,TRBD1,14,TRBV27,TGTGCCAGCAGCGCGGACAGGGTTCGGTATGGCTACACCTTC,CASSADRVRYGYTF
.,TRBJ2-1,TRBD2,14,TRBV24-1,TGTGCCACCTCTACCCCGGGAGGGAAAAATGAGCAGTTCTTC,CATSTPGGKNEQFF
few,TRBJ2-1,.,14,TRBV5-4,TGTGCCAGCAGCTTGGCGGGGGTATTCAATGAGCAGTTCTTC,CASSLAGVFNEQFF
once,TRBJ2-5,.,15,TRBV9,TGTGCCAGCAGCGTAGCGGGACTGTTACAAGAGACCCAGTACTTC,CASSVAGLLQETQYF
.,TRBJ2-7,TRBD1,19,TRBV27,TGTGCCAGCAGTTTGGGGACAGGTAGGGGCTCCGGACTCTTCTACGAGCAGTACTTC,CASSLGTGRGSGLFYEQYF
.,TRBJ2-1,.,15,TRBV18,TGTGCCAGCTCCCCTCCCCAGGGAAGGGGCAATGAGCAGTTCTTC,CASSPPQGRGNEQFF
.,TRBJ1-3,TRBD1,16,TRBV11-2,TGTGCCAGCAGCTTAGCCGGACAGGGGTCTGGAAACACCATATATTTT,CASSLAGQGSGNTIYF
.,TRBJ2-1,.,14,TRBV28,TGTGCCAGCAGACAAGGGGGGGAATACAATGAGCAGTTCTTC,CASRQGGEYNEQFF
.,TRBJ1-2,TRBD1,13,TRBV19,TGTGCCAGTTGGACAGGGAGTAGACATGGCTACACCTTC,CASWTGSRHGYTF
once,TRBJ2-3,TRBD2,15,TRBV5-4,TGTGCCAGCAGCCAGGGACTAGCGGGAGGAAGGTCGCAGTATTTT,CASSQGLAGGRSQYF
once,TRBJ1-2,.,16,TRBV19,TGTGCCAGTAGTACCCGTCCGGACCAGGGGACCTATGGCTACACCTTC,CASSTRPDQGTYGYTF
.,TRBJ2-7,.,14,TRBV28,TGTGCCACCCTTAGCGGAATAAGCTCCTACGAGCAGTACTTC,CATLSGISSYEQYF
.,TRBJ2-7,TRBD2,15,TRBV5-1,TGCGCCAGCAGCGCCTCCGGGACTAGCGCCTACGAGCAGTACTTC,CASSASGTSAYEQYF
.,TRBJ2-7,TRBD2,14,TRBV18,TGTGCCAGCTCACCTAGCGGGAGGTTCCACGAGCAGTACTTC,CASSPSGRFHEQYF
.,TRBJ2-7,.,19,TRBV20-1,TGCAGTGCTAGTTCCACAGGGAGGCCGGGCCGGGGGGAGAGAGGAGAGCAGTACTTC,CSASSTGRPGRGERGEQYF
.,TRBJ1-2,TRBD1,15,TRBV6-5,TGTGCCAGCACGGACAGGGCGCGATCTAACTATGGCTACACCTTC,CASTDRARSNYGYTF
.,TRBJ1-6,.,15,TRBV27,TGTGCCAGCAGCCCACAAGGACAGATTAATTCACCCCTCCACTTT,CASSPQGQINSPLHF
.,TRBJ2-1,TRBD2,14,TRBV3-1/TRBV3-2,TGTGCCAGTTCTACCGTAGCGGGACCCGATGAGCAGTTCTTC,CASSTVAGPDEQFF
.,TRBJ2-7,TRBD1,15,TRBV28,TGTGCCAGCAGCCCTGGACAGGGGGAGGAGGACGAGCAGTACTTC,CASSPGQGEEDEQYF
.,TRBJ1-1,.,12,TRBV27,TGTGCCAGCAGCCTCCGAGGCACTGAAGCTTTCTTT,CASSLRGTEAFF
.,TRBJ2-5,TRBD2,14,TRBV28,TGTGCGGCGGGGGATACTAGCGGAGGGGAGACCCAGTACTTC,CAAGDTSGGETQYF
.,TRBJ1-2,TRBD1,16,TRBV5-1,TGCGCCAGCAGCTTGGAGGGGGACAGCGACTACTATGGCTACACCTTC,CASSLEGDSDYYGYTF
.,TRBJ2-1,TRBD1,12,TRBV29-1,TGCAGCGTTAAGGGGGCCGGCAATGAGCAGTTCTTC,CSVKGAGNEQFF
.,TRBJ2-1,TRBD2,13,TRBV6-4,TGTGCCAGCAGTGTGGGAGCGGGGGGGTCGCAGTTCTTC,CASSVGAGGSQFF
.,TRBJ1-1,.,13,TRBV7-3,TGTGCCAGCAGCTCTACAGGGAACACTGAAGCTTTCTTT,CASSSTGNTEAFF
few,TRBJ2-1,TRBD2,15,TRBV10-1,TGCGCCAGCAGTGATTTGGGTAGCGGGAGCAATGAGCAGTTCTTC,CASSDLGSGSNEQFF
.,TRBJ2-1,.,15,TRBV7-3,TGTGCCAGCAGCTTAAATGGGCAGAACGGCAATGAGCAGTTCTTC,CASSLNGQNGNEQFF
.,TRBJ2-5,TRBD2,16,TRBV6-5,TGTGCCAGCAGTAACTCGGGACTAGCGGGAGAAGAGACCCAGTACTTC,CASSNSGLAGEETQYF
.,TRBJ1-2,TRBD1,17,TRBV27,TGTGCCAGCAGTTTATGGGCTCCGGGACAGGGTGGGCTTGGCTACACCTTC,CASSLWAPGQGGLGYTF
.,TRBJ2-3,.,14,TRBV7-2,TGTGCCAGCAGCTTAGACGGGACTCTCGATACGCAGTATTTT,CASSLDGTLDTQYF
few,TRBJ1-2,.,16,TRBV5-4,TGTGCCAGCAGGCCTCAGGGTTCTGTGGCTAACTATGGCTACACCTTC,CASRPQGSVANYGYTF